The 13 T cell receptor beta chains below come from one sample, sequenced in a study of blood T cell repertoires in COVID-19. The assay was immunoSEQ multiplex PCR, and TCRdb's table has in-frame clones only and misses some. Of about 180,000 clones listed, over 70% are singletons. The specimen sequenced was peripheral blood. Source of these receptors: a woman in her thirties or forties with COVID-19, enrolled during active disease.

The J gene is TRBJ1-2, the V gene TRBV19, with D perhaps matching TRBD1 (6 bases). The CDR3 runs to 12 residues. The germline gives CDR1 LNHDA, CDR2 SQIVND (reference sequence). Trimming stripped 6 bases from V and 5 bases from J, with 10 bases between. CDR3 amino acids: CASRMGAYGYTF. DNA for the CDR3: TGTGCCAGTAGGATGGGGGCATATGGCTACACCTTC.

The gene calls are TRBV2 and TRBJ2-5; D uncertain. Deletions cut 4 bases from V and 0 bases from J, with 9 bases between. Germline V CDR1 and CDR2: SNHLY, FYNNEI. This CDR3 is built from 14 residues. Here the CDR3 DNA reads TGTGCCAGCAGTGGGCAAGCGTACCAAGAGACCCAGTACTTC. It codes for CASSGQAYQETQYF. The whole variable domain, remainder taken from reference TRBV2 and TRBJ2-5, is EPEVTQTPSHQVTQMGQEVILRCVPISNHLYFYWYRQILGQKVEFLVSFYNNEISEKSEIFDDQFSVERPDGSNFTLKIRSTKLEDSAMYFCASSGQAYQETQYFGPGTRLLVL.

The V gene is TRBV5-4, the J gene TRBJ1-6; 7 bases agree with TRBD1. V gave up 4 bases and J gave up 7 bases; unmatched junction bases: 8. The CDR3 is 15 amino acids. Germline CDR1 and CDR2: SGHNT and YYREEE (reference sequence). The DNA for the CDR3 is TGTGCCAGCAGCCCCGACAGGGACAGAAATTCACCCCTCCACTTT. It is translated as CASSPDRDRNSPLHF.

Here the CDR3 DNA reads TGTGCCAGCAGTTTGGACAGGGTCAACGAGCAGTACTTC. This sequence encodes CASSLDRVNEQYF. The genes are TRBV27 and TRBJ2-7, with 8 bases fitting TRBD1. From germline, CDR1 is MNHEY and CDR2 SMNVEV (reference sequence). The CDR3 runs 13 residues. Trimming at V came to 3 bases and at J to 5 bases, leaving 3 bases not matched to a gene.

The J gene is TRBJ2-1, the V gene TRBV7-3; 8 bases align to TRBD2. V was clipped by 1 base and J by 4 bases; unmatched bases: 9. The germline CDR1 and CDR2 sequences are SGHTA and FQGTGA. The CDR3 totals 17 residues. This chain's CDR3 is CASSLIGPLAGYNEQFF. The CDR3 nucleotides are TGTGCCAGCAGCTTAATAGGTCCCCTAGCGGGTTACAATGAGCAGTTCTTC.

The chain carries TRBV10-3 and TRBJ1-2; 7 bases line up with TRBD1. V was clipped by 0 bases and J by 2 bases; unmatched bases: 9. The CDR3 has 17 amino acids. Germline CDR1 is ENHRY and CDR2 is SYGVKD. The CDR3 here is CAISESRGGRSNYGYTF. CDR3 DNA sequence: TGTGCCATCAGTGAGTCGAGAGGGGGCAGATCCAACTATGGCTACACCTTC.

The rearrangement joins TRBV5-1 to TRBJ2-6; D uncertain. Looked up from germline, CDR1 is SGHRS and CDR2 is YFSETQ. This CDR3 has 15 amino acids. V was shortened by 2 bases and J by 1 base, with 7 bases between the two germline ends. Here the CDR3 reads CASSFGPSGANVLTF. CDR3 bases: TGCGCCAGCAGCTTTGGCCCTTCTGGGGCCAACGTCCTGACTTTC.

The sample holds one count of this clone. This rearrangement joins TRBV3-1 (or the pseudogene TRBV3-2) to TRBJ2-7, with 7 bases aligning to TRBD1. J was trimmed by 0 bases and V by 4 bases; bases with no gene match: 9. Per the germline V gene, CDR1 is LGHDT and CDR2 is YNNKEL (reference sequence). The CDR3 loop spans 16 amino acids. The CDR3 bases are TGTGCCAGCAGCCGGACGGGACAGCAACACTCCTACGAGCAGTACTTC. It specifies CASSRTGQQHSYEQYF.

This chain connects TRBV3-1 (or the pseudogene TRBV3-2) to TRBJ2-7; D remains ambiguous. CDR3 length: 11 amino acids. V was cut by 5 bases and J by 2 bases, with 4 bases left in between. Germline V gene data show CDR1 as LGHDT and CDR2 as YNNKEL (reference sequence). The CDR3 loop reads CASSTAYEQYF. The CDR3 region has the DNA TGTGCCAGCAGCACTGCCTACGAGCAGTACTTC.

This chain links TRBV27 with TRBJ1-2, with D tentatively TRBD1 (6 bases). Germline CDR1 reads MNHEY; CDR2 reads SMNVEV (reference sequence). The CDR3 runs 15 residues. V gave up 0 bases and J gave up 0 bases, with 8 bases separating them. As DNA, the CDR3 is TGTGCCAGCAGTTTATCGACAGGAGCTAACTATGGCTACACCTTC. This gives the protein CASSLSTGANYGYTF.

V is TRBV5-4 and J is TRBJ2-2, with D perhaps matching TRBD1 (5 bases). Germline V gene sequence: CDR1 SGHNT, CDR2 YYREEE (reference sequence). V was clipped by 4 bases and J by 6 bases, with 16 bases between them. There are 15 residues in the CDR3. The DNA for the CDR3 is TGTGCCAGCAGCCAAATACAGGTCATCTCCGGGGAGCTGTTTTTT. It translates to CASSQIQVISGELFF.

The J gene is TRBJ2-7, the V gene TRBV27; perhaps TRBD1 as D (6 bases). Germline CDR1 reads MNHEY; CDR2 reads SMNVEV (reference sequence). The CDR3 length is 14 residues. The ends were cut back, 4 bases at V and 2 bases at J, with 12 bases in the middle. The CDR3 sequence: CASSSSTGPYEQYF. CDR3 DNA sequence: TGTGCCAGCAGTTCCTCGACAGGACCCTACGAGCAGTACTTC.

V usage is TRBV5-4 and J usage is TRBJ1-5, with 7 positions matching TRBD1. CDR3 length equals 14 residues. From germline, CDR1 is SGHNT and CDR2 YYREEE (reference sequence). J lost 8 bases, V lost 3 bases, and 8 bases had no gene match. CDR3 in DNA: TGTGCCAGCAGCTCCTCACAGGGGTTTGAGCCCCAGCATTTT. It yields the protein CASSSSQGFEPQHF.